This entry describes one T cell receptor (beta chain). Sequencing used immunoSEQ multiplex PCR; TCRdb keeps in-frame clones, though not all of them. Counted here are 70,000 or so clones, 87% occurring once; the ten biggest clones make up approximately 1.3%. The sample originates from a study of OX40 agonist ivuxolimab in advanced cancers. Looking at the study overall: Patients were dosed intravenously with ivuxolimab at 0.01 to 10 mg/kg every 2 weeks. Head and neck, renal cell, melanoma or hepatocellular carcinoma were the cancers that dose-escalation patients had.

This sequence was found in an adult with an advanced solid tumor such as melanoma, head and neck, liver or kidney cancer. The sequencing used CD4+ or CD8+ T cells sorted from blood, collected in a trial of the OX40 agonist ivuxolimab.

The DNA of the CDR3 is TGTGCCACCGAACAGCAGGGGGCGTCACTGGGCTCTGGAAGCTATGGCTACACCTTC. It translates to CATEQQGASLGSGSYGYTF. The rearrangement links TRBV7-9 to TRBJ1-2; 8 nucleotides line up with TRBD1. With 10 bases clipped from V and 4 bases from J, the junction kept 26 bases outside the gene matches. The length of the CDR3 is 19 residues. Germline V gene lookup returns CDR1 SEHNR and CDR2 FQNEAQ (reference sequence).